The sequence of this TCR beta chain was determined in a study of esophageal squamous cell carcinoma under preoperative chemotherapy. Study-level findings and limits: Clonal contraction, more than amplification, hit abundant clones after paclitaxel-nedaplatin.

Worth noting for this clonotype: The target antigen is unknown. A much larger clone lies a single base off, so this may be a read error.

This CDR3 spans 15 amino acids. Looked up from germline, CDR1 is MNHEY and CDR2 is SVGAGI. Time point reported: before preoperative PTX-NDP chemotherapy. MiXCR, applied by TCRdb to the PCR reads, yields one record per CDR3 protein. The sample lists over 10,000 distinct CDR3 sequences; approximately 54% were seen once. The sample was taken from a patient given preoperative chemotherapy. The sequence was collected from a human donor with esophageal squamous cell carcinoma. The donor label of this sample is uncertain. The chain joins TRBV6-5 to TRBJ2-1; 7 bases match TRBD1. The CDR3 region has the DNA TGTGTCAGCAGTCACGACAGGGCAGGAGACAATGAGCAGTTCTTC. Translation: CVSSHDRAGDNEQFF.